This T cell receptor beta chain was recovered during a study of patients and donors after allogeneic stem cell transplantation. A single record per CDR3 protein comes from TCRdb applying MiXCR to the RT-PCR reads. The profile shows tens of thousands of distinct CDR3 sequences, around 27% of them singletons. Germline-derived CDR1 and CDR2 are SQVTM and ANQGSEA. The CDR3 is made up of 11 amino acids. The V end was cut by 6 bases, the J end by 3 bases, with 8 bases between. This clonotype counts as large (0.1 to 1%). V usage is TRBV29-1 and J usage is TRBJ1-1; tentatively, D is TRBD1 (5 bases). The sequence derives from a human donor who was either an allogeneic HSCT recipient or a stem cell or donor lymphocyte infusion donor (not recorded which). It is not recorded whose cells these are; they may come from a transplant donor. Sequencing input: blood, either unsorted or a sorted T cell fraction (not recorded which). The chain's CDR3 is CSVGVDTEAFF. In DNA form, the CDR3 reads TGCAGCGTAGGGGTAGACACTGAAGCTTTCTTT.